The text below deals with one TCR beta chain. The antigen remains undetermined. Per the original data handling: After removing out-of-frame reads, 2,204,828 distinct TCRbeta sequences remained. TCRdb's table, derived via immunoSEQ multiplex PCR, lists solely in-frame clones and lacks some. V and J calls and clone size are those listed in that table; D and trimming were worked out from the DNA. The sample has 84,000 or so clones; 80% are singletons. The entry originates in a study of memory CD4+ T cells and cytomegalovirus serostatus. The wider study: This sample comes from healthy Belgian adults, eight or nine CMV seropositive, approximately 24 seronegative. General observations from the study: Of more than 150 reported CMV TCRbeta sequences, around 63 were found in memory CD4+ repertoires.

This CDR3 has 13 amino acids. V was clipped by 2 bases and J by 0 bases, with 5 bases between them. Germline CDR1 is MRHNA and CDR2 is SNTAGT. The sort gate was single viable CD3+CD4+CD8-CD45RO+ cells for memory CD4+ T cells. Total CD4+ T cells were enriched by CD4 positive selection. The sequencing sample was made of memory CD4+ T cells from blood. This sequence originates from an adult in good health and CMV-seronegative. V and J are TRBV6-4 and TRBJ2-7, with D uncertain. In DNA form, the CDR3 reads TGTGCCAGCAGTGACAAGAGCTCCTACGAGCAGTACTTC. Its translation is CASSDKSSYEQYF.